This paragraph reports one TCR beta chain. This clone has only one observation. This clone's antigen is unknown. The record has no base qualities; no much larger clone is one base away. To sequence the TCRbeta CDR3 region, genomic DNA was isolated from the sorted cells. TCRbeta CDR3 regions were sequenced using the immunoSEQ Assay. This immuneACCESS table, as held by TCRdb, lists in-frame sequences with V and J called but not all clones. Of the missing ones, under half trace to an unresolved V gene in checked studies; the others have no known cause. The sample table shows around 56,000 clones, and roughly four fifths are seen once. The ten largest clones add up to about 4.8% of the sample. This record belongs to a study of OX40 agonist ivuxolimab in advanced cancers. Concerning the study at large: The costimulatory receptor OX40 (CD134) was targeted by ivuxolimab, a fully human IgG2 agonistic monoclonal antibody. Partial responses were achieved by three dose-escalation patients, of whom one had hepatocellular carcinoma and two had cutaneous melanoma. Patients were allowed to have had prior anti-PD-1, anti-PD-L1 or anti-CTLA-4 therapy, and approximately 40% of the dose-escalation patients had been treated with checkpoint inhibitors. Intravenous ivuxolimab was administered to patients every 2 weeks at six dose levels: 0.01, 0.1, 0.3, 1.5, 3 and 10 mg/kg. The dose-escalation cohort was approximately 83% male with a mean age of approximately 59 years, ranging from roughly 20 to 80. Among the roughly 50 dose-escalation patients, around 20 had hepatocellular carcinoma, approximately 15 melanoma, 9 renal cell carcinoma and 9 head and neck cancer. The monotherapy dose-escalation portion (N of about 47 patients) of the phase I ivuxolimab trial is reported in the paper. Peripheral TCRbeta sequencing was intended to test whether TCR sequence diversity was altered and clonal T-cell expansion was caused by ivuxolimab.

The research as a whole found: The antigen specificity of the clonally expanded peripheral T cells was not determined. After ivuxolimab, CD8+ T cells had more expanded clones than CD4+ T cells on average. Low levels of normalized T-cell clonal expansion were also seen in some patients who did not respond. At doses of 0.1 to 3.0 mg/kg, clonal expansion of both CD4+ and CD8+ T cells in blood was seen between baseline and week 6. In partial responders in the 0.1-3.0 mg/kg groups, normalized peripheral clonal expansion was found to be among the lowest, especially among CD8+ T cells.

The trial excluded patients who had a history of autoimmune disease or were on systemic immunosuppression. Peripheral blood for TCR sequencing was drawn from every dose cohort at baseline, at cycle 4 day 1 and at cycle 7 day 1. The samples were drawn from a first-in-human, open-label, multicenter phase I dose-escalation trial of ivuxolimab. Adults with locally advanced or metastatic melanoma, renal cell carcinoma, hepatocellular carcinoma or head and neck squamous cell carcinoma were enrolled in the trial. CD4+ and CD8+ T cells were sorted separately from peripheral blood before TCR sequencing. From the cysteine through the phenylalanine, the CDR3 covers 13 amino acids. CDR3 DNA is the only sequence kept; it has 39 bases, read in frame from the first base. Sequences MGHRA (CDR1) and YSYEKL (CDR2) are obtained from the germline V gene. V loses 1 base, J loses 5 bases, and the germline ends lie 8 bases apart.

The clonotype was recovered from an adult with an advanced solid tumor such as melanoma, head and neck, liver or kidney cancer. The chain employs TRBV4-1 and TRBJ1-2, and possibly TRBD1, on 5 matching bases. Material: CD4+ or CD8+ T cells sorted from blood, obtained in a trial of the OX40 agonist ivuxolimab. The CDR3 reads CASSQGAGYGYTF. The nucleotide sequence is given as TGCGCCAGCAGCCAAGGCGCAGGGTATGGCTACACCTTC.